These 4 T cell receptor beta chains originate from one sample sequenced in a study of patients and donors after allogeneic stem cell transplantation. MiXCR, applied by TCRdb to the RT-PCR reads, yields one record per CDR3 protein. Among more than 850,000 distinct CDR3 sequences listed, roughly 18% were seen once. Sequencing input: blood, either unsorted or a sorted T cell fraction (not recorded which). These receptors all stem from a human donor who was either an allogeneic HSCT recipient or a stem cell or donor lymphocyte infusion donor (not recorded which). It is not recorded whose cells these are; they may come from a transplant donor.

This clonotype was detected a few times. The chain has TRBV2 and TRBJ2-7; D ambiguous. The CDR3 is 14 amino acids. V lost 0 bases, J lost 7 bases, and 13 bases lay in between. CDR1 is SNHLY, CDR2 FYNNEI, per germline. CDR3 DNA sequence: TGTGCCAGCAGTGAAGCAGGAAACCGATGGGAGCAGTACTTC. Translation: CASSEAGNRWEQYF.

The chain carries TRBV6-2 or TRBV6-3 and TRBJ1-1, with D tentatively TRBD1 (6 bases). The CDR3 covers 15 residues. Between the trimmed V and J ends, which lost 6 bases and 0 bases, there was a span of 14 bases. Germline V gene lookup returns CDR1 MNHEY and CDR2 SVGEGT. The CDR3 sequence is CASRPRQALNTEAFF. CDR3 nucleotides: TGTGCCAGCAGACCTAGACAGGCACTGAACACTGAAGCTTTCTTT.

The chain joins TRBV6-1 to TRBJ2-5; D may match TRBD1 or TRBD2 (5 bases each). Germline assignment: CDR1 MNHNS and CDR2 SASEGT. This CDR3 contains 13 residues. The germline V and J ends were trimmed by 5 bases and 7 bases, with 14 bases remaining between them. The CDR3 reads CASSTGPPGTQYF. The CDR3 DNA sequence: TGTGCCAGCAGTACGGGACCCCCGGGGACCCAGTACTTC.

This clonotype was observed a few times. The chain has TRBV4-3 and TRBJ1-4; D not certain. V was cut by 0 bases and J by 8 bases, with 16 bases left in between. The CDR3 has 16 amino acids. Per germline, CDR1 LGHNA and CDR2 YSLEER. The CDR3 sequence is CASSQDSSPGGEKLFF. CDR3 DNA: TGCGCCAGCAGCCAAGACAGTTCCCCGGGAGGGGAAAAACTGTTTTTT.